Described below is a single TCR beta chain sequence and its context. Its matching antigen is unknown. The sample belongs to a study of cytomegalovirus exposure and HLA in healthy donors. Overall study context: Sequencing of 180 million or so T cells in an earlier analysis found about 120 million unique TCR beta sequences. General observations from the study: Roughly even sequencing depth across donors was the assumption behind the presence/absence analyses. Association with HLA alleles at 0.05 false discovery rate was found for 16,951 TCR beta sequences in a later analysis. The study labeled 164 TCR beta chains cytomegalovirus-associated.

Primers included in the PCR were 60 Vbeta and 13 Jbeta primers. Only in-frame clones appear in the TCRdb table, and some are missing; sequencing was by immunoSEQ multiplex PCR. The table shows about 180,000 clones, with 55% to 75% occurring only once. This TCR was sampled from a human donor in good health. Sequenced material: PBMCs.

The CDR3: CASSWTSGGAADTQYF. CDR3 DNA sequence: TGCGCCAGCAGCTGGACTAGCGGGGGGGCCGCAGATACGCAGTATTTT. This chain links TRBV5-1 with TRBJ2-3; 15 bases match TRBD2. The CDR3 extends over 16 amino acids. V was clipped by 3 bases and J by 4 bases; unmatched bases: 3. In germline, CDR1 is SGHRS, CDR2 YFSETQ.